The 22 T cell receptor beta chains given below trace back to one sample, sequenced in a study of blood T cell repertoires in COVID-19. The table came from immunoSEQ multiplex PCR; TCRdb's copy has only in-frame clones and leaves some out. The repertoire holds 450,000 to 500,000 clones, with about 88% as singletons. Material: PBMCs or T cells enriched from blood (not recorded which). Every receptor here comes from a woman between 55 and 75 years old who had recovered from COVID-19.

V is TRBV9 and J is TRBJ1-2; 8 positions match TRBD1. CDR1 and CDR2 (germline): SGDLS, YYNGEE. The CDR3 is 16 amino acids. J lost 4 bases, V lost 4 bases, and 12 bases had no gene match. The CDR3 sequence: CASSPGGTGRRYGYTF. CDR3 nucleotides: TGTGCCAGCAGCCCCGGAGGGACAGGCAGACGCTATGGCTACACCTTC.

The chain joins TRBV2 to TRBJ1-4, with D unresolved. V was cut by 6 bases and J by 7 bases, with 12 bases left in between. CDR1 is SNHLY, CDR2 FYNNEI, per germline. This CDR3 region has 13 residues. In DNA, the CDR3 is TGTGCCAGCAGCGACCCCAGCGGTGAAAAACTGTTTTTT. Encoded protein: CASSDPSGEKLFF.

This clone appeared once. V and J are TRBV11-3 and TRBJ1-2; 7 positions agree with TRBD1. J lost 2 bases, V lost 2 bases, and 5 bases had no gene match. This CDR3 is built from 15 residues. CDR1 is SGHNT and CDR2 is YENEEA in the germline V gene. This CDR3 reads CASSLSPTGNYGYTF. Written as DNA, the CDR3 is TGTGCCAGCAGCTTAAGCCCGACAGGGAACTATGGCTACACCTTC.

This clone was seen just once. The rearrangement uses TRBV3-1 (or the pseudogene TRBV3-2) and TRBJ1-5, with TRBD1 matching over 8 bases. V shed 2 bases, J shed 3 bases, and the junction held 6 bases outside the gene matches. Looked up from germline, CDR1 is LGHDT and CDR2 is YNNKEL (reference sequence). The CDR3 spans 16 residues. This CDR3 reads CASSQSWGQVNQPQHF. DNA of the CDR3: TGTGCCAGCAGCCAATCGTGGGGACAGGTCAATCAGCCCCAGCATTTT.

The rearrangement uses TRBV13 and TRBJ2-3; D is unclear. The CDR3 is 13 residues long. Germline-derived CDR1 and CDR2 are PRHDT and FYEKMQ (reference sequence). Trimming shortened V by 5 bases and J by 1 base, and 7 bases separated the two germline ends. CDR3 bases: TGTGCCAGCAGCATCCGGGGCACAGATACGCAGTATTTT. Translating gives CASSIRGTDTQYF.

In this sample, this clone turned up once. The chain couples TRBV11-3 to TRBJ2-1, with 8 positions matching TRBD2. The CDR3 has 15 amino acids. Germline CDR1 is SGHNT and CDR2 is YENEEA. Germline trimming cut 1 base from V and 9 bases from J; bases unmatched to any gene: 8. CDR3 loop: CASSLVLAGGGEQFF. CDR3 sequence (DNA): TGTGCCAGCAGCTTAGTTCTAGCGGGTGGGGGTGAGCAGTTCTTC.

This clone was found a few times. The gene calls are TRBV3-1 (or the pseudogene TRBV3-2) and TRBJ2-2; 7 positions match TRBD2. Germline V CDR1 and CDR2: LGHDT, YNNKEL (reference sequence). V lost 3 bases to trimming and J lost 6 bases; unmatched junction nucleotides: 7. This CDR3 region has 15 residues. The CDR3 DNA reads as TGTGCCAGCAGCCAGAGGCTAGCGGTCGCCGGGGAGCTGTTTTTT. This translates into CASSQRLAVAGELFF.

The chain combines TRBV5-1 with TRBJ2-7; 7 bases are a match to TRBD1. Germline CDR1 reads SGHRS; CDR2 reads YFSETQ. This CDR3 region has 14 residues. Losses at the gene ends were 1 base for V and 0 bases for J; bases not matched to a gene: 1. This CDR3 reads CASSLTGASYEQYF. CDR3 DNA: TGCGCCAGCAGCTTGACAGGGGCCTCCTACGAGCAGTACTTC. Drawing the rest from reference TRBV5-1 and TRBJ2-7, the complete variable domain is KAGVTQTPRYLIKTRGQQVTLSCSPISGHRSVSWYQQTPGQGLQFLFEYFSETQRNKGNFPGRFSGRQFSNSRSEMNVSTLELGDSALYLCASSLTGASYEQYFGPGTRLTVT.

The chain couples TRBV12-3 or TRBV12-4 to TRBJ1-2, with D possibly being TRBD1 (6 bases). The V and J ends lost 5 bases and 2 bases respectively, with 9 bases between them. The CDR3 loop spans 13 amino acids. The CDR3 sequence is CASSDTGNYGYTF. As DNA, the CDR3 is TGTGCCAGCAGTGATACAGGGAACTATGGCTACACCTTC.

The genes are TRBV30 and TRBJ2-6, with D perhaps TRBD1 (6 bases). Per the germline V gene, CDR1 is GTSNPN and CDR2 is SVGIG (reference sequence). The CDR3 runs 13 residues. The CDR3 region has the DNA TGTGCTCAGGGGTTTGCTGGGGCCAACGTCCTGACTTTC. This codes for CAQGFAGANVLTF. Variable domain in full (rest from reference TRBV30 and TRBJ2-6): SQTIHQWPATLVQPVGSPLSLECTVEGTSNPNLYWYRQAAGRGLQLLFYSVGIGQISSEVPQNLSASRPQDRQFILSSKKLLLSDSGFYLCAQGFAGANVLTFGAGSRLTVL.

The J gene is TRBJ1-1, the V gene TRBV7-9, with D possibly matching TRBD1 (5 bases). V lost 1 base and J lost 1, with 7 bases in between. In germline, CDR1 is SEHNR, CDR2 FQNEAQ (reference sequence). This CDR3 contains 14 residues. Written as DNA, the CDR3 is TGTGCCAGCAGCTTAGGGACACCGAACACTGAAGCTTTCTTT. This codes for CASSLGTPNTEAFF.

The V and J genes are TRBV9 and TRBJ2-3, with 9 bases lining up with TRBD1. J lost 4 bases, V lost 3 bases, and 9 bases had no gene match. The germline CDR1 and CDR2 sequences are SGDLS and YYNGEE. The CDR3 is 16 residues long. The CDR3 nucleotides read TGTGCCAGCAGCGAGAACCGGGACAGGGCGCCAGATACGCAGTATTTT. This translates into CASSENRDRAPDTQYF. The full variable domain, completed using reference TRBV9 and TRBJ2-3, is DSGVTQTPKHLITATGQRVTLRCSPRSGDLSVYWYQQSLDQGLQFLIQYYNGEERAKGNILERFSAQQFPDLHSELNLSSLELGDSALYFCASSENRDRAPDTQYFGPGTRLTVL.

This clone has just one count. The V call is TRBV9, the J call TRBJ1-3; D is unresolved. Germline V lookup: CDR1 SGDLS, CDR2 YYNGEE. V was cut by 4 bases and J by 0 bases, with 14 bases left in between. This CDR3 is 16 amino acids long. The CDR3 sequence is CASSPQAPFSGNTIYF. The CDR3 DNA sequence: TGTGCCAGCAGCCCTCAGGCCCCTTTCTCTGGAAACACCATATATTTT.

The rearrangement links TRBV6-5 to TRBJ1-2, with TRBD1 identical over 8 bases. Germline V gene data show CDR1 as MNHEY and CDR2 as SVGAGI. V lost 6 bases to trimming and J lost 4 bases; unmatched junction nucleotides: 7. There are 14 residues in the CDR3. The CDR3 sequence is CASRQDRVGYGYTF. CDR3 DNA: TGTGCCAGCAGGCAGGACAGGGTTGGCTATGGCTACACCTTC.

CDR3: CASSRGQGFGETQYF. DNA for the CDR3: TGTGCCAGCAGCCGCGGACAGGGCTTTGGAGAGACCCAGTACTTC. The gene calls are TRBV7-9 and TRBJ2-5; 8 nucleotides agree with TRBD1. J was trimmed by 4 bases and V by 5 bases; bases with no gene match: 9. There are 15 residues in the CDR3. Germline lookup yields CDR1 SEHNR and CDR2 FQNEAQ (reference sequence).

The chain employs TRBV7-6 and TRBJ1-1; D remains unclear. Germline V gene sequence: CDR1 SGHVS, CDR2 FNYEAQ. Trimming took 1 base from V and 0 from J, leaving 12 bases between them. The CDR3 length is 16 residues. The CDR3 protein is CASSLGGRGMNTEAFF. The CDR3 nucleotides read TGTGCCAGCAGCTTAGGCGGCAGAGGCATGAACACTGAAGCTTTCTTT.

The chain uses TRBV7-6 and TRBJ2-2, with 10 bases lining up with TRBD1. Per the germline V gene, CDR1 is SGHVS and CDR2 is FNYEAQ. V gave up 3 bases and J gave up 2 bases; unmatched junction bases: 6. CDR3 length: 17 amino acids. CDR3 coding DNA: TGTGCCAGCAGCTTGGAGTTGACAGGGGGCAACACCGGGGAGCTGTTTTTT. Its translation: CASSLELTGGNTGELFF.

The V and J genes are TRBV14 and TRBJ2-3; 9 nucleotides agree with TRBD2. Trimming removed 6 bases from V and 6 bases from J; junction bases left unmatched: 10. The CDR3 totals 15 residues. Looked up from germline, CDR1 is SGHDN and CDR2 is FVKESK. The CDR3 DNA is TGTGCCAGCAGTGTGGGGCTAGCGGGACTCGATACGCAGTATTTT. Protein sequence: CASSVGLAGLDTQYF.

This rearrangement joins TRBV2 to TRBJ2-2; D is uncertain. The germline V and J ends were trimmed by 3 bases and 4 bases, with 15 bases remaining between them. CDR1 SNHLY and CDR2 FYNNEI come from the germline V gene. The CDR3 is made up of 16 amino acids. CDR3 coding DNA: TGTGCCAGCAGTGACACGCTCGCAGGCGCCACCGGGGAGCTGTTTTTT. Protein: CASSDTLAGATGELFF.

The CDR3 sequence: CASSYGQGVSSYEQYF. For the CDR3, the DNA is TGTGCCAGCAGTTACGGCCAGGGGGTGAGCTCCTACGAGCAGTACTTC. The gene calls are TRBV6-5 and TRBJ2-7; 7 bases map to TRBD1. The CDR3 is 16 amino acids. CDR1 MNHEY and CDR2 SVGAGI come from the germline V gene. Trimming at V came to 2 bases and at J to 0 bases, leaving 7 bases not matched to a gene.

V usage is TRBV5-1 and J usage is TRBJ2-1, with 9 bases aligning to TRBD1. Germline values: CDR1 SGHRS, CDR2 YFSETQ. Trimming took 9 bases from V and 10 from J; bases not matched to a gene: 14. This CDR3 spans 14 amino acids. CDR3 sequence: CATSTWTGALEQFF. In DNA form, the CDR3 reads TGCGCCACCTCAACTTGGACAGGGGCCCTAGAGCAGTTCTTC.

In its sample, this clone was seen a few times. V usage is TRBV5-6 and J usage is TRBJ1-2, with a possible D match to TRBD1 (5 bases). This CDR3 has 13 residues. Germline CDR1 and CDR2: SGHDT and YYEEEE. The V gene lost 4 bases and the J gene lost 5 bases, with 12 bases spanning the gap. The CDR3 loop is CASSEGLRYGYTF. The CDR3 DNA reads as TGTGCCAGCAGCGAGGGACTTCGATATGGCTACACCTTC.